This T cell receptor beta chain was observed in a study of blood T cell repertoires in COVID-19. On the study more broadly: From the United States, Italy and Spain came samples of acute and convalescent COVID-19. The analysed material was cDNA or gDNA that came from T cells, B-cell-depleted T cells, or PBMCs.

Authors' methods: Reference gene primer amplification in the assay estimated nucleated cell counts. The method was immunoSEQ multiplex PCR; TCRdb's version includes in-frame clones alone and lacks a portion of them. The V and J calls and the clone size are those of that table, but D and trimming were determined from the DNA. The sample lists fewer than 200,000 clones, over 80% seen once, with 9.1% in the top ten. Trimming removed 3 bases from V and 5 bases from J; junction bases left unmatched: 3. In germline, CDR1 is KGHDR, CDR2 SFDVKD. The CDR3 is 14 amino acids. The sequencing sample was made of peripheral blood. This clonotype was sampled from a woman aged 80 or older with active or convalescent COVID-19. The chain has TRBV24-1 and TRBJ2-3; 8 bases line up with TRBD1. CDR3 region: CATSDGRGRDTQYF. As DNA, the CDR3 is TGTGCCACCAGTGATGGCAGGGGGCGAGATACGCAGTATTTT.